The 23 T cell receptor beta chains given below trace back to one sample, sequenced in a study of identical twins. TCRdb reprocessed the 5' RACE reads with MiXCR, giving one entry per CDR3 protein. The sample contains 1.5 million to 2 million distinct CDR3 sequences, around a third of which appear only once. Sequenced material: cord blood. These receptors all come from a newborn girl in good health.

This chain connects TRBV12-3 or TRBV12-4 to TRBJ2-7, with TRBD2 matching over 7 bases. CDR3 length: 15 residues. V shed 4 bases and J 0 bases; nucleotides not matched to a gene: 6. The CDR3 reads CASSSVLASSYEQYF. CDR3 in DNA: TGTGCCAGCAGTTCGGTACTAGCGAGCTCCTACGAGCAGTACTTC.

This clonotype occurred a few times. The genes are TRBV6-1 and TRBJ2-5; D is possibly TRBD1 or TRBD2 (5 bases each). The germline V gene encodes CDR1 MNHNS and CDR2 SASEGT. This CDR3 contains 13 residues. Trimming removed 7 bases at V and 3 bases at J, with 12 bases between. The CDR3 here is CASTGTYKETQYF. CDR3 coding DNA: TGTGCCAGCACCGGGACGTATAAAGAGACCCAGTACTTC.

J is TRBJ1-1 and V is TRBV7-2; D not resolved. Germline assignment: CDR1 SGHTA and CDR2 FQGNSA. Between the trimmed V and J ends, which lost 2 bases and 6 bases, there was a span of 7 bases. CDR3 size: 12 residues. This CDR3 reads CASSLTVPEAFF. As DNA, the CDR3 is TGTGCCAGCAGCTTAACAGTACCTGAAGCTTTCTTT.

A few counts support this clonotype. This chain joins TRBV4-1 and TRBJ1-1; 9 nucleotides agree with TRBD1. Germline V gene lookup returns CDR1 MGHRA and CDR2 YSYEKL. Trimming removed 1 base from V and 7 bases from J; junction bases left unmatched: 7. The CDR3 extends over 15 amino acids. The CDR3 bases are TGCGCCAGCAGCCAAGGATTTCAGGGACAGGGTGAAGCTTTCTTT. As protein: CASSQGFQGQGEAFF.

This clonotype was seen only a few times. V usage is TRBV5-1 and J usage is TRBJ2-7; TRBD2 aligns across 12 bases. The CDR3 runs to 16 residues. Germline assignment: CDR1 SGHRS and CDR2 YFSETQ. V was pared by 0 bases and J by 6 bases, with 7 bases of the junction left unmatched. CDR3 residues: CASSLELAGGSGEQYF. The CDR3 nucleotides read TGCGCCAGCAGCTTGGAACTAGCGGGGGGCTCCGGCGAGCAGTACTTC.

This rearrangement joins TRBV12-3 or TRBV12-4 to TRBJ1-5, with 7 bases lining up with TRBD1. The CDR3 length is 14 residues. The V gene end was trimmed by 8 bases and the J gene end by 5 bases; junction bases not matched to a gene: 9. The CDR3 spells CASGGRGYDQPQHF. CDR3 nucleotide sequence: TGTGCCAGCGGGGGCAGGGGGTACGATCAGCCCCAGCATTTT.

J is TRBJ2-2 and V is TRBV9, with 14 bases that match TRBD2. The length of the CDR3 is 17 residues. J lost 1 base, V lost 3 bases, and 2 bases had no gene match. Per the germline V gene, CDR1 is SGDLS and CDR2 is YYNGEE. The CDR3 here is CASSAGTSGGNTGELFF. CDR3 DNA: TGTGCCAGCAGCGCCGGGACTAGCGGGGGGAACACCGGGGAGCTGTTTTTT.

V gene TRBV5-1 combines with J gene TRBJ2-7, with TRBD2 as a possible D gene (6 bases). The CDR3 is 15 amino acids. The V and J ends lost 0 bases and 0 bases respectively, with 10 bases between them. CDR1 and CDR2 from the germline V gene are SGHRS and YFSETQ. This CDR3 reads CASSLVEGGSYEQYF. CDR3 DNA: TGCGCCAGCAGCTTGGTCGAGGGAGGCTCCTACGAGCAGTACTTC. The entire variable domain, with the rest obtained from reference TRBV5-1 and TRBJ2-7, is as follows: KAGVTQTPRYLIKTRGQQVTLSCSPISGHRSVSWYQQTPGQGLQFLFEYFSETQRNKGNFPGRFSGRQFSNSRSEMNVSTLELGDSALYLCASSLVEGGSYEQYFGPGTRLTVT.

This chain links TRBV10-3 with TRBJ1-2, with 7 bases identical to TRBD1. The ends lost 8 bases at V and 1 base at J; junction bases unmatched: 4. From germline, CDR1 is ENHRY and CDR2 SYGVKD. This CDR3 has 13 residues. The CDR3 DNA reads TGTGCCATCGGACAGGCGGGTAACTATGGCTACACCTTC. It codes for CAIGQAGNYGYTF.

The chain combines TRBV20-1 with TRBJ1-4; D gene ambiguous. Germline V gene sequence: CDR1 DFQATT, CDR2 SNEGSKA (reference sequence). The V gene lost 3 bases and the J gene lost 1 base, with 6 bases spanning the gap. The CDR3 is 13 residues long. The CDR3 nucleotides are TGCAGTGCTAGGAGGAGAACTAATGAAAAACTGTTTTTT. Its translation is CSARRRTNEKLFF.

This clonotype was seen a few times. In DNA, the CDR3 is TGTGCCAGCAGTGGGAAGGGCTCGGGTTTAAATCAGCCCCAGCATTTT. Protein product: CASSGKGSGLNQPQHF. This chain joins TRBV27 and TRBJ1-5, with D unclear. Germline CDR1 reads MNHEY; CDR2 reads SMNVEV (reference sequence). The CDR3 has 16 amino acids. V lost 5 bases to trimming and J lost 4 bases, with 18 bases between them.

This clonotype was found a few times. V usage is TRBV4-1 and J usage is TRBJ2-7; 8 bases map to TRBD2. The tail of the sequence fits TRBJ2-5 better, so the J call may be wrong. Germline V lookup: CDR1 MGHRA, CDR2 YSYEKL. The CDR3 spans 15 residues. CDR3 DNA sequence: TGCGCCAGCAGCCAAACCGGGACTAGGGGGGCGACCCAGTACTTC. Amino acids: CASSQTGTRGATQYF.

This clonotype has a handful of counts. This rearrangement joins TRBV13 to TRBJ2-3, with D possibly called TRBD1 or TRBD2 (6 bases each). From germline, CDR1 is PRHDT and CDR2 FYEKMQ (reference sequence). The CDR3 consists of 14 residues. Trimming took 2 bases from V and 5 from J, leaving 11 bases between them. As DNA, the CDR3 is TGTGCCAGCAGCTTAAGGGGGGTTGAAGATACGCAGTATTTT. Its protein product is CASSLRGVEDTQYF.

This clonotype has just a few counts. V gene TRBV7-9 combines with J gene TRBJ2-7, with D possibly being TRBD1 (5 bases). There are 15 residues in the CDR3. V gave up 8 bases and J gave up 0 bases, with 17 bases separating them. Germline CDR1 is SEHNR and CDR2 is FQNEAQ (reference sequence). The chain's CDR3 is CASLLGAGHSYEQYF. In DNA, the CDR3 is TGTGCCAGCCTACTTGGGGCAGGGCACTCCTACGAGCAGTACTTC.

The rearrangement joins TRBV5-1 to TRBJ1-2; D possibly corresponds to TRBD1 (6 bases). The germline V and J ends were trimmed by 2 bases and 2 bases, with 13 bases remaining between them. CDR1 and CDR2 (germline): SGHRS, YFSETQ. CDR3 length: 15 amino acids. This chain's CDR3 is CASSFGQSLNYGYTF. CDR3 nucleotide sequence: TGCGCCAGCAGCTTCGGACAGAGTTTAAACTATGGCTACACCTTC.

The chain joins TRBV25-1 to TRBJ1-2, with 12 bases identical to TRBD1. The CDR3 is made up of 15 amino acids. V was pared by 2 bases and J by 7 bases, with 5 bases of the junction left unmatched. The germline CDR1 and CDR2 sequences are MGHDK and SYGVNS. The DNA for the CDR3 is TGTGCCAGCAGTGAAAGATGGGACAGGGGGCTTGGCTACACCTTC. It is translated as CASSERWDRGLGYTF.

The V and J genes are TRBV27 and TRBJ2-5; the D gene is possibly TRBD2 (6 bases). V lost 5 bases to trimming and J lost 1 base, with 17 bases between them. Germline V gene sequence: CDR1 MNHEY, CDR2 SMNVEV (reference sequence). The CDR3 runs 16 residues. CDR3 in amino acids: CASSVSLGEAQETQYF. In nucleotides, the CDR3 is TGTGCCAGCAGTGTCAGCCTAGGGGAGGCCCAAGAGACCCAGTACTTC.

The V call is TRBV6-1, the J call TRBJ2-3, with 8 bases lining up with TRBD2. V was clipped by 10 bases and J by 2 bases; unmatched bases: 5. Germline values: CDR1 MNHNS, CDR2 SASEGT. The CDR3 has 13 amino acids. This chain's CDR3 is CATSGLDTDTQYF. In DNA form, the CDR3 reads TGTGCCACATCGGGACTAGACACAGATACGCAGTATTTT.

The chain recombines TRBV28 with TRBJ2-7, with D unclear. Germline-derived CDR1 and CDR2 are MDHEN and SYDVKM. The CDR3 extends over 14 amino acids. V was trimmed by 6 bases and J by 3 bases, leaving 15 bases between them. In DNA, the CDR3 is TGTGCCAGCAGACACATAGTGGGAAACTACGAGCAGTACTTC. Its protein is CASRHIVGNYEQYF.

This rearrangement joins TRBV5-6 to TRBJ2-7, with TRBD2 matching over 8 bases. This CDR3 has 15 residues. From germline, CDR1 is SGHDT and CDR2 YYEEEE. The V segment lost 2 bases and the J segment 0 bases; nucleotides outside the gene matches: 4. Here the CDR3 reads CASSFSRGGSYEQYF. The CDR3 DNA is TGTGCCAGCAGCTTCAGTCGGGGGGGCTCCTACGAGCAGTACTTC. Using reference TRBV5-6 and TRBJ2-7 for the parts outside the CDR3, the full variable domain is DAGVTQSPTHLIKTRGQQVTLRCSPKSGHDTVSWYQQALGQGPQFIFQYYEEEERQRGNFPDRFSGHQFPNYSSELNVNALLLGDSALYLCASSFSRGGSYEQYFGPGTRLTVT.

The rearrangement joins TRBV5-6 to TRBJ2-5, with 7 nucleotides matching TRBD1. TRBJ2-7 matches the DNA end more closely, so the J call is doubtful. The V gene's germline CDR1 is SGHDT and CDR2 YYEEEE. The CDR3 covers 16 residues. The CDR3 loop reads CASSLNSGQALHEQYF. CDR3 DNA: TGTGCCAGCAGCTTGAATTCCGGACAGGCTTTACACGAGCAGTACTTC.

V gene TRBV7-9 combines with J gene TRBJ1-1; TRBD1 aligns across 7 bases. CDR1 SEHNR and CDR2 FQNEAQ come from the germline V gene (reference sequence). CDR3 size: 15 residues. With 1 base clipped from V and 4 bases from J, the junction kept 6 bases outside the gene matches. DNA for the CDR3: TGTGCCAGCAGCTTAGTCATAGGGGGCGGCACTGAAGCTTTCTTT. Its translation: CASSLVIGGGTEAFF.

The rearrangement uses TRBV7-6 and TRBJ2-3; 13 nucleotides line up with TRBD2. Germline V CDR1 and CDR2: SGHVS, FNYEAQ. The CDR3 length is 18 residues. The trim removed 1 base at V and 4 bases at J, leaving 8 bases unmatched. CDR3 in DNA: TGTGCCAGCAGCTTAGATGGCGGACTAGCGGGAGCTCCAGATACGCAGTATTTT. This translates into CASSLDGGLAGAPDTQYF.